These 12 T cell receptor beta chains share one sample of origin, sequenced in a study of blood T cell repertoires in COVID-19. This table comes from immunoSEQ multiplex PCR, and its TCRdb copy is limited to in-frame clones, with some not included. The sample holds roughly 100,000 clones, 70% to 90% seen once. Material for sequencing was peripheral blood. All receptors derive from a woman in her sixties with acute or convalescent COVID-19.

The chain joins TRBV5-4 to TRBJ2-2; D may be TRBD1 (5 bases). The germline gives CDR1 SGHNT, CDR2 YYREEE (reference sequence). V was clipped by 1 base and J by 10 bases, with 11 bases between them. The CDR3 loop spans 13 amino acids. The CDR3 loop reads CASSLYGAEELFF. As DNA, the CDR3 is TGTGCCAGCAGCTTGTATGGGGCGGAGGAGCTGTTTTTT.

The chain recombines TRBV29-1 with TRBJ2-4; tentative D call: TRBD1 (5 bases). V lost 2 bases to trimming and J lost 9 bases, with 11 bases between them. The germline V gene has CDR1 SQVTM and CDR2 ANQGSEA. This CDR3 region has 12 residues. The CDR3 loop reads CSVEQGIGIQYF. CDR3 in DNA: TGCAGCGTTGAACAGGGAATAGGCATTCAGTACTTC.

V is TRBV5-1 and J is TRBJ1-4; D might be TRBD1 (5 bases). The CDR3 extends over 14 amino acids. Germline CDR1 is SGHRS and CDR2 is YFSETQ. V was clipped by 4 bases and J by 5 bases, with 12 bases between them. In DNA form, the CDR3 reads TGCGCCAGCAGCCCCGGGGGGGGGAATGAAAAACTGTTTTTT. It yields the protein CASSPGGGNEKLFF. The variable domain in full, completed from reference TRBV5-1 and TRBJ1-4, reads KAGVTQTPRYLIKTRGQQVTLSCSPISGHRSVSWYQQTPGQGLQFLFEYFSETQRNKGNFPGRFSGRQFSNSRSEMNVSTLELGDSALYLCASSPGGGNEKLFFGSGTQLSVL.

The V gene is TRBV6-5, the J gene TRBJ2-1, with D maybe TRBD2 (5 bases). The CDR3 length is 14 residues. Trimming pared 2 bases from V and 8 bases from J, leaving 13 bases between. CDR1 and CDR2 from the germline V gene are MNHEY and SVGAGI. CDR3 bases: TGTGCCAGCAGTTACGGAGGTAGCAGGTATGAGCAGTTCTTC. Its protein is CASSYGGSRYEQFF.

This clone was observed a single time. This chain joins TRBV27 and TRBJ2-1, with TRBD2 matching over 9 bases. J lost 4 bases, V lost 2 bases, and 6 bases had no gene match. Per germline, CDR1 MNHEY and CDR2 SMNVEV (reference sequence). The CDR3 loop spans 16 amino acids. CDR3 DNA sequence: TGTGCCAGCAGTTTAGGTTGGCTAGCGGGGTACAATGAGCAGTTCTTC. Translation gives CASSLGWLAGYNEQFF.

This chain uses TRBV27 with TRBJ2-6; D gene uncertain. The CDR3 contains 15 residues. V dropped 3 bases and J dropped 0 bases, with 6 bases sitting between them. Germline CDR1 MNHEY, CDR2 SMNVEV (reference sequence). As DNA, the CDR3 is TGTGCCAGCAGTTTGAGTCACTCTGGGGCCAACGTCCTGACTTTC. This sequence encodes CASSLSHSGANVLTF.

The V call is TRBV5-1, the J call TRBJ1-2; 7 positions match TRBD1. The CDR3 is 13 amino acids. The germline V gene has CDR1 SGHRS and CDR2 YFSETQ. V lost 4 bases, J lost 2 bases, and 2 bases stayed unmatched. Written as DNA, the CDR3 is TGCGCCAGCAGCCCGGGACAGAACTATGGCTACACCTTC. It yields the protein CASSPGQNYGYTF.

The genes are TRBV12-2 and TRBJ2-5; the table gives TRBD2 as D, unverified against the DNA. TRBV12-2 is designated a pseudogene. This CDR3 has 18 residues. The CDR3 region is CASRLEGLAEPRQETQYF. DNA of the CDR3: TGTGCAAGTCGCTTAGAGGGGCTAGCGGAGCCCCGCCAAGAGACCCAGTACTTC.

This chain joins TRBV3-1 (or the pseudogene TRBV3-2) and TRBJ2-1; 7 positions agree with TRBD2. The CDR3 length is 14 residues. V lost 4 bases, J lost 10 bases, and 10 bases stayed unmatched. Germline CDR1 and CDR2: LGHDT and YNNKEL (reference sequence). The CDR3 loop reads CASSPRLGGSEQFF. For the CDR3, the DNA is TGTGCCAGCAGCCCCCGGTTGGGCGGGAGCGAGCAGTTCTTC.

The chain recombines TRBV2 with TRBJ1-4; D gene uncertain. CDR1 and CDR2 from the germline V gene are SNHLY and FYNNEI. CDR3 length equals 13 residues. Trimming removed 10 bases from V and 8 bases from J, with 17 bases in between. The CDR3 spells CATMREGNEKLFF. In nucleotides, the CDR3 is TGTGCCACCATGAGGGAGGGTAACGAAAAACTGTTTTTT.

The V call is TRBV6-5, the J call TRBJ1-5; weak D call: TRBD1 (6 bases). Trimming removed 3 bases from V and 6 bases from J, with 12 bases in between. CDR3 length: 14 amino acids. Germline V gene data show CDR1 as MNHEY and CDR2 as SVGAGI. CDR3 in amino acids: CASSYQQGRQPQHF. DNA of the CDR3: TGTGCCAGCAGTTATCAACAGGGTCGTCAGCCCCAGCATTTT.

The chain has TRBV18 and TRBJ2-7; D call uncertain. The germline CDR1 and CDR2 sequences are KGHSH and LQKENI. Between the trimmed V and J ends, which lost 4 bases and 4 bases, there was a span of 8 bases. This CDR3 has 12 residues. The CDR3 region is CASSLTVYEQYF. The DNA of the CDR3 is TGTGCCAGCTCACTCACTGTGTACGAGCAGTACTTC.